Listed below are T cell receptor beta chains from one sample, sequenced in a study of T-cell memory formation after mild COVID-19. TCRdb processed the 5' RACE reads anew with MiXCR; each CDR3 protein has one entry. The profile shows under 300,000 distinct CDR3 sequences, approximately 9% of them singletons. Sequenced sample: PBMCs or a T cell subset sorted from them (not recorded which). The receptors derive from a man younger than 30 who had mild COVID-19 (a few samples of this study predate the infection). Cell type and time point are not known. The CDR3 runs from the conserved cysteine through the conserved F or W. D genes are given only for firm matches. Rows may omit the clone size; those that give it use once, few, many or a size class.

clone size	CDR3 length	D gene	V gene	J gene	CDR3 DNA	CDR3 protein
few	14	TRBD2	TRBV3-1	TRBJ2-1	TGTGCCAGCAGCCCATTCGGGGGGGCCGAAGTGGGGTTCTTC	CASSPFGGAEVGFF
-	15	-	TRBV11-1	TRBJ2-7	TGTGCCAGCAGCACAAGGGGGGCCTCAACCTACGAGCAGTACTTC	CASSTRGASTYEQYF
few	14	-	TRBV29-1	TRBJ2-3	TGCAGCGTTGGGGAGAAGGGTTGGGCAGATACGCAGTATTTT	CSVGEKGWADTQYF
many	14	-	TRBV5-1	TRBJ2-1	TGCGCCAGCATAGACCCCGGGCCCTTAAATGAGCAGTTCTTC	CASIDPGPLNEQFF
-	17	TRBD2	TRBV4-3	TRBJ2-3	TGCGCCAGCAGCCAAGATGGGGCTAGCGGGGTCCCAGATACGCAGTATTTT	CASSQDGASGVPDTQYF
-	15	-	TRBV5-4	TRBJ1-1	TGTGCCAGCAGCTTGGCGTTGGGGAGGAACACTGAAGCTTTCTTT	CASSLALGRNTEAFF
-	16	-	TRBV25-1	TRBJ2-1	TGTGCCAGCAGTGACACGACAGGTTTCTCCTACAATGAGCAGTTCTTC	CASSDTTGFSYNEQFF
few	16	-	TRBV4-3	TRBJ1-2	TGCGCCAGCAGCCAAGATAGCCAGTACGCTTTCTATGGCTACACCTTC	CASSQDSQYAFYGYTF
-	14	-	TRBV5-1	TRBJ2-1	TGCGCCAGCAGCTCGACGTCTGGACTCTCTGAGCAGTTCTTC	CASSSTSGLSEQFF
-	13	-	TRBV4-2	TRBJ2-5	TGTGCCAGCAGCTCTGGGGGGCCCGAGACCCAGTACTTC	CASSSGGPETQYF
few	11	-	TRBV20-1	TRBJ1-1	TGCAGTGCTAGAGAAACAATTGGGGCTTTCTTT	CSARETIGAFF
-	16	-	TRBV6-5	TRBJ2-3	TGTGCCAGCAGTTACTCCCCAAGGGGGGCGTACGATACGCAGTATTTT	CASSYSPRGAYDTQYF
-	16	-	TRBV6-5	TRBJ1-2	TGTGCCAGCAGTTACGGACCCACGGGAGCTAACTATGGCTACACCTTC	CASSYGPTGANYGYTF
many	13	-	TRBV6-5	TRBJ1-5	TGTGCCAGCAGAGATACAAGCAATCAGCCCCAGCATTTT	CASRDTSNQPQHF
many	14	-	TRBV28	TRBJ2-2	TGTGCCAGCACCCAACAAGGGTGGACCGGGGAGCTGTTTTTT	CASTQQGWTGELFF
-	15	TRBD1	TRBV30	TRBJ2-5	TGTGCCTGGAAGGAGGGACAGGGGGTGAGAGAGACCCAGTACTTC	CAWKEGQGVRETQYF
few	14	TRBD1	TRBV6-6	TRBJ1-1	TGTGCCAGCAGTTATCAGGGGGCGAACACTGAAGCTTTCTTT	CASSYQGANTEAFF
-	15	-	TRBV6-5	TRBJ1-2	TGTGCCAGCAGTTACTCTGGGGATTGTTGCTATGGCTACACCTTC	CASSYSGDCCYGYTF
few	17	TRBD2	TRBV10-1	TRBJ2-4	TGCGCCAGCAGCCCGGGGGTTAGCGGGGACCCCGGAAACATTCAGTACTTC	CASSPGVSGDPGNIQYF
few	17	-	TRBV7-9	TRBJ1-1	TGTGCCAGCAGCTTAGGGGGCCCCTTAGACTTGAACACTGAAGCTTTCTTT	CASSLGGPLDLNTEAFF
many	14	-	TRBV19	TRBJ2-2	TGTGCCAGTAGTATGCAGGGCAGAACCGGGGAGCTGTTTTTT	CASSMQGRTGELFF
many	15	-	TRBV7-9	TRBJ2-7	TGTGCCAGCAGCTTAGGGGGTCCAAGGTCCTACGAGCAGTACTTC	CASSLGGPRSYEQYF
-	16	-	TRBV4-2	TRBJ2-2	TGTGCCAGCAGCCAAGATAGGCTCTTAACCCTCGGGGAGCTGTTTTTT	CASSQDRLLTLGELFF
-	14	-	TRBV12-5	TRBJ2-4	TGTGCTAGTGGTACCGGACTAGCCAAAAACATTCAGTACTTC	CASGTGLAKNIQYF
few	13	-	TRBV6-1	TRBJ1-1	TGTGCCAGCAGTGAAGAAAGGGTATCCGCGGCTTTCTTT	CASSEERVSAAFF
few	11	-	TRBV28	TRBJ1-1	TGTGCCAGCACCCGTCGGGGGGAAGCTTTCTTT	CASTRRGEAFF
few	13	TRBD1	TRBV20-1	TRBJ2-2	TGCAGTGCCTCACAGGGGATAAGTGGGGAGCTGTTTTTT	CSASQGISGELFF
-	11	TRBD2	TRBV20-1	TRBJ2-7	TGCAGTGCCCCGGGGGGGTACGAGCAGTACTTC	CSAPGGYEQYF
-	17	-	TRBV6-5	TRBJ1-6	TGTGCCAGCAGTTACTCGAAGTGGGCAGGGAGTAATTCACCCCTCCACTTT	CASSYSKWAGSNSPLHF
few	16	TRBD1	TRBV6-4	TRBJ1-2	TGTGCCAGCAGTGACTCCTACCAGGACAGGGGGAATGGCTACACCTTC	CASSDSYQDRGNGYTF
-	16	TRBD1	TRBV12-3/TRBV12-4	TRBJ2-3	TGTGCCAGCAGTCCCCCTGGGACAGGGAAGAGGGATACGCAGTATTTT	CASSPPGTGKRDTQYF
-	12	-	TRBV20-1	TRBJ2-7	TGCAGTGCTAGAGTTGGGGGAGGCGAGCAGTACTTC	CSARVGGGEQYF
-	15	TRBD1	TRBV5-1	TRBJ2-7	TGCGCCAGCAGCGGTCGACAGGGCTTGTTCTACGAGCAGTACTTC	CASSGRQGLFYEQYF
-	12	-	TRBV12-3/TRBV12-4	TRBJ2-5	TGTGCCAGCGGGCGGGCCCTGGAGACCCAGTACTTC	CASGRALETQYF
-	15	TRBD1	TRBV18	TRBJ2-2	TGTGCCAGCTCACGAGGGACAGGGAACACCGGGGAGCTGTTTTTT	CASSRGTGNTGELFF
many	14	TRBD2	TRBV6-2/TRBV6-3	TRBJ2-3	TGTGCCAGCAGCCGAGCGGGGGAGGCAGATACGCAGTATTTT	CASSRAGEADTQYF
-	13	-	TRBV10-3	TRBJ1-5	TGTGCCATCAGAGTCGGGCAAAACCAGCCCCAGCATTTT	CAIRVGQNQPQHF
-	15	TRBD1	TRBV7-2	TRBJ2-2	TGTGCCAGCAGCTTAGGGGACAGGGCGTACGGGGAGCTGTTTTTT	CASSLGDRAYGELFF
few	14	-	TRBV7-8	TRBJ2-7	TGTGCCAGCAGCCCGACCCGAGTAGACTACGAGCAGTACTTC	CASSPTRVDYEQYF
-	14	-	TRBV11-3	TRBJ1-1	TGTGCCAGCAGCTTAGAAGGGGGGGACACTGAAGCTTTCTTT	CASSLEGGDTEAFF